This T cell receptor (beta chain) appears in the sequencing data of a study of cytomegalovirus exposure and HLA in healthy donors. Overall study findings and caveats: TCR beta V- and J-gene trimming was later associated with a missense DCLRE1C variant. A later analysis showed TCR association rates differing by HLA locus, peaking at DRB1 and lowest at HLA-C.

PCR employed 60 Vbeta and 13 Jbeta primers. Assay used: immunoSEQ multiplex PCR; TCRdb lists only in-frame clones, some missing. The sample includes 100,000 to 150,000 clones, approximately 76% of them seen just once. The trim removed 4 bases at V and 3 bases at J, leaving 8 bases unmatched. The CDR3 extends over 15 amino acids. Per the germline V gene, CDR1 is LNHDA and CDR2 is SQIVND (reference sequence). About this clone: Its antigen is currently unknown.

The sequenced sample was PBMCs. The rearrangement links TRBV19 to TRBJ2-7, with 8 bases that match TRBD2. The TCR originated in a man aged 50 to 59 in good health and CMV-seropositive. Here the CDR3 DNA reads TGTGCCAGTAGTACGCAACCGGGACTAGTCTACGAGCAGTACTTC. It translates to CASSTQPGLVYEQYF.